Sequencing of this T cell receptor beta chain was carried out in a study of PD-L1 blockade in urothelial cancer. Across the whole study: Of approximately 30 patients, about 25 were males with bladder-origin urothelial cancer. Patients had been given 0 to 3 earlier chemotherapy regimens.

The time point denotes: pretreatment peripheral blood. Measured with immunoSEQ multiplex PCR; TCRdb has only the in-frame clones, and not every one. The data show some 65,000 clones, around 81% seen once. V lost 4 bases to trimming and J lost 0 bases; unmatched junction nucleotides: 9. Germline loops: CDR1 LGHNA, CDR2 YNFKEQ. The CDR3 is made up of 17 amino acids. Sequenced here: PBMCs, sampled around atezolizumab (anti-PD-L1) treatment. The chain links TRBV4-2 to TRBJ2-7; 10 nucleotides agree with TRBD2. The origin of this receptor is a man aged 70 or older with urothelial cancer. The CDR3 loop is CASSPPSGSSPSYEQYF. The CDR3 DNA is TGTGCCAGCAGCCCCCCTAGCGGGAGCTCCCCCTCCTACGAGCAGTACTTC.